The next 20 T cell receptor beta chains were all read from a single sample in a study of neoadjuvant anti-PD-1 for oral cavity cancer. The time point here: after neoadjuvant nivolumab, at surgical resection. Sequencing used immunoSEQ multiplex PCR; TCRdb keeps in-frame clones, though not all of them. The sample contains more than 13,000 clones, around 75% of which appear only once. Sequenced here: PBMCs, sampled after nivolumab (anti-PD-1) treatment. These receptors were taken from a person aged 35-80 years with oral cavity squamous cell carcinoma.

The CDR3 DNA reads as TGTGCCAGCAGACCCCTAGCGGGAATCGACAATGAGCAGTTCTTC. This sequence encodes CASRPLAGIDNEQFF. The gene calls are TRBV11-2 and TRBJ2-1, with 9 positions matching TRBD2. J was trimmed by 5 bases and V by 6 bases; bases with no gene match: 8. CDR1 SGHAT and CDR2 FQNNGV come from the germline V gene. There are 15 residues in the CDR3.

V usage is TRBV5-1 and J usage is TRBJ1-1; unclear D gene. Per germline, CDR1 SGHRS and CDR2 YFSETQ. Trimming shortened V by 3 bases and J by 2 bases, and 11 bases separated the two germline ends. This CDR3 region has 14 residues. Written as DNA, the CDR3 is TGCGCCAGCAGCTCCCGGGAGGTTAACACTGAAGCTTTCTTT. Translated, it gives CASSSREVNTEAFF.

This clone is a singleton in its sample. CDR3 DNA: TGTGCCAGCAGCTTGGCCGGAGGACTAGCGAACAATGAGCAGTTCTTC. Amino acids: CASSLAGGLANNEQFF. The J gene is TRBJ2-1, the V gene TRBV5-4, with TRBD2 matching 9 bases. Germline V CDR1 and CDR2: SGHNT, YYREEE (reference sequence). This CDR3 is built from 16 residues. J was trimmed by 5 bases and V by 0 bases; bases with no gene match: 6.

This clone was detected a few times. The chain links TRBV4-1 to TRBJ1-2; tentatively, D is TRBD1 (5 bases). V shed 0 bases and J shed 5 bases, with 16 bases lying between them. The CDR3 runs to 16 residues. The germline CDR1 and CDR2 sequences are MGHRA and YSYEKL. This chain's CDR3 is CASSQDGGGVGYGYTF. CDR3 DNA sequence: TGCGCCAGCAGCCAAGATGGCGGGGGAGTGGGGTATGGCTACACCTTC.

Only a few counts were recorded for this clone. The CDR3: CASSDLHQETQYF. CDR3 coding DNA: TGTGCCAGCAGTGACTTACACCAAGAGACCCAGTACTTC. V and J are TRBV2 and TRBJ2-5; D not resolved. Germline values: CDR1 SNHLY, CDR2 FYNNEI. CDR3 length: 13 amino acids. V dropped 3 bases and J dropped 0 bases, with 5 bases sitting between them.

The V call is TRBV30, the J call TRBJ1-5, with a weak D call TRBD1 (5 bases). Trimming stripped 0 bases from V and 7 bases from J, with 10 bases between. The CDR3 runs 13 residues. The V gene's germline CDR1 is GTSNPN and CDR2 SVGIG (reference sequence). DNA of the CDR3: TGTGCCTGGAGTGTTAGGGGAAGCCAGCCCCAGCATTTT. Amino acid sequence: CAWSVRGSQPQHF.

As DNA, the CDR3 is TGTGCTAGTGGTCCACTGGACAGGGGTGGAGAGCAGTTCTTC. Translating it yields CASGPLDRGGEQFF. The rearrangement links TRBV12-5 to TRBJ2-1; 9 bases fit TRBD1. Germline trimming cut 5 bases from V and 10 bases from J; bases unmatched to any gene: 9. CDR1 LGHNT and CDR2 FRNRAP come from the germline V gene. The CDR3 length is 14 residues.

V is TRBV12-5 and J is TRBJ2-3; 7 bases align to TRBD1. After removal of 1 base from V and 0 bases from J, the junction contained 10 bases not matched to a gene. The CDR3 extends over 18 amino acids. In germline, CDR1 is LGHNT, CDR2 FRNRAP. CDR3 bases: TGTGCTAGTGGTTTGGGGCGCCGACAGGGAGCTAGCACAGATACGCAGTATTTT. Amino acids: CASGLGRRQGASTDTQYF.

The rearrangement joins TRBV11-2 to TRBJ2-2; D is perhaps TRBD1 (5 bases). Germline V gene sequence: CDR1 SGHAT, CDR2 FQNNGV. Trimming left V 2 bases short and J 6 bases short, with 10 bases between. This CDR3 contains 14 residues. This chain's CDR3 is CASSLNQGPGELFF. The CDR3 DNA follows: TGTGCCAGCAGCTTAAATCAGGGTCCCGGGGAGCTGTTTTTT.

V usage is TRBV11-1 and J usage is TRBJ2-7; the D gene is possibly TRBD1 (7 bases). This CDR3 comprises 15 residues. Germline assignment: CDR1 SGHAT and CDR2 FQDESV (reference sequence). Trimming removed 5 bases at V and 2 bases at J, with 16 bases between. CDR3 protein: CASSLGGQSTYEQYF. The CDR3 DNA reads TGTGCCAGCAGCCTGGGGGGACAGTCTACCTACGAGCAGTACTTC.

In this sample, this clone turned up once. The V call is TRBV27, the J call TRBJ2-5; weak D call: TRBD1 (7 bases). Trimming left V 5 bases short and J 5 bases short, with 21 bases between. The CDR3 has 16 residues. Germline lookup yields CDR1 MNHEY and CDR2 SMNVEV (reference sequence). The CDR3 reads CASSPLGAGGRETQYF. DNA of the CDR3: TGTGCCAGCAGTCCCCTGGGGGCAGGGGGGCGGGAGACCCAGTACTTC.

This clone has a single count. The J gene is TRBJ1-1, the V gene TRBV7-6, with 9 bases that match TRBD1. The CDR3 spans 14 residues. From germline, CDR1 is SGHVS and CDR2 FNYEAQ. The V and J ends lost 1 base and 6 bases, in that order; junction bases with no gene match: 3. This CDR3 reads CASSLGDRVAEAFF. The CDR3 region has the DNA TGTGCCAGCAGCTTAGGGGACAGGGTCGCTGAAGCTTTCTTT. The full variable domain, rest sourced from reference TRBV7-6 and TRBJ1-1, is GAGVSQSPRYKVTKRGQDVALRCDPISGHVSLYWYRQALGQGPEFLTYFNYEAQQDKSGLPNDRFSAERPEGSISTLTIQRTEQRDSAMYRCASSLGDRVAEAFFGQGTRLTVV.

The rearrangement uses TRBV9 and TRBJ1-6, with TRBD1 as a possible D gene (6 bases). The V end lost 0 bases, the J end lost 7 bases, and 14 bases lay between the germline ends. The V gene's germline CDR1 is SGDLS and CDR2 YYNGEE. This CDR3 spans 16 amino acids. CDR3 nucleotide sequence: TGTGCCAGCAGCGTAGAAGGTGGACAGCAGAATTCACCCCTCCACTTT. Amino acids: CASSVEGGQQNSPLHF.

This clone was seen only a few times. This rearrangement joins TRBV5-4 to TRBJ1-2, with a possible D match to TRBD1 (6 bases). Germline V lookup: CDR1 SGHNT, CDR2 YYREEE (reference sequence). The CDR3 is 13 amino acids. Trimming pared 6 bases from V and 8 bases from J, leaving 17 bases between. The CDR3 region has the DNA TGTGCCAGCAACTGGGACACAACGACAGGCTACACCTTC. Residues: CASNWDTTTGYTF.

A few counts support this clone. The chain combines TRBV18 with TRBJ2-7; the match to TRBD1 covers 7 bases. The germline V gene has CDR1 KGHSH and CDR2 LQKENI. The V and J ends lost 5 bases and 7 bases, in that order; junction bases with no gene match: 8. The length of the CDR3 is 13 residues. CDR3 nucleotides: TGTGCCAGCTCAGACCGATCAGGGGGAGAGCAGTACTTC. This sequence encodes CASSDRSGGEQYF.

This chain connects TRBV9 to TRBJ2-2; no clear D gene. The length of the CDR3 is 15 residues. Germline V CDR1 and CDR2: SGDLS, YYNGEE. Trimming took 0 bases from V and 1 from J, leaving 7 bases between them. CDR3 sequence: CASSVGEGNTGELFF. CDR3 nucleotide sequence: TGTGCCAGCAGCGTAGGGGAAGGGAACACCGGGGAGCTGTTTTTT.

This clone was seen a handful of times. The chain joins TRBV27 to TRBJ1-1, with D tentatively TRBD1 (5 bases). Between the trimmed V and J ends, which lost 6 bases and 1 base, there was a span of 15 bases. CDR1 is MNHEY and CDR2 is SMNVEV in the germline V gene (reference sequence). The CDR3 sequence is 15 residues long. The CDR3 spells CASSKGVFSNTEAFF. The CDR3 nucleotides are TGTGCCAGCAGCAAAGGGGTTTTTTCGAACACTGAAGCTTTCTTT.

This clone was observed a single time. The CDR3 loop is CASSLFRREDNSPLHF. DNA of the CDR3: TGTGCCAGCAGCTTATTCCGCAGGGAGGATAATTCACCCCTCCACTTT. The chain employs TRBV11-3 and TRBJ1-6; D possibly corresponds to TRBD1 (5 bases). V lost 2 bases, J lost 5 bases, and 13 bases lay in between. Looked up from germline, CDR1 is SGHNT and CDR2 is YENEEA. This CDR3 region has 16 residues.

The chain has TRBV7-9 and TRBJ2-3, with TRBD2 matching 11 bases. CDR3 length: 16 amino acids. Germline lookup yields CDR1 SEHNR and CDR2 FQNEAQ (reference sequence). Trimming removed 1 base from V and 4 bases from J; junction bases left unmatched: 4. The CDR3 region has the DNA TGTGCCAGCAGCTTAGGACTAGCGGGGATCTCAGATACGCAGTATTTT. Residues: CASSLGLAGISDTQYF.

This clone was seen a handful of times. The J gene is TRBJ2-1, the V gene TRBV21-1. TRBV21-1 is annotated as a pseudogene. This CDR3 spans 14 amino acids. The CDR3 region is CASSTWELDNEQFF. The CDR3 DNA sequence: TGTGCCAGCAGCACGTGGGAATTAGACAATGAGCAGTTCTTC.